The 32 T cell receptor beta chains given below trace back to one sample, sequenced in a study of low-dose radiotherapy and immunotherapy resistance in tumors. TRAV- and TRBV-specific primers were used for first-strand cDNA, which covered alpha and beta chains. The PCR that amplified TCRs ran for approximately 18 cycles, relying on a constant-region primer and a V-primer adapter. TCRdb re-called the reads with MiXCR, one entry per CDR3 protein. Among more than 85,000 distinct CDR3 sequences listed, 9.4% were seen once. Time point denoted: before trial treatment. Sequenced here: PBMCs, sampled before treatment. These receptors were collected from a male donor with prostate cancer.

This clonotype was found many times. The rearrangement joins TRBV28 to TRBJ2-1; TRBD2 matches at 8 bases. The CDR3 loop spans 14 amino acids. The V gene end was trimmed by 5 bases and the J gene end by 6 bases; junction bases not matched to a gene: 6. CDR1 MDHEN and CDR2 SYDVKM come from the germline V gene. Here the CDR3 reads CASSLGTRGNEQFF. In DNA form, the CDR3 reads TGTGCCAGCAGTCTCGGGACTAGGGGCAATGAGCAGTTCTTC.

The J gene is TRBJ2-7, the V gene TRBV7-8, with no clear D. The ends were cut back, 2 bases at V and 1 base at J, with 9 bases in the middle. The CDR3 sequence is 14 residues long. The germline V gene has CDR1 SGHVS and CDR2 FQNEAQ. The CDR3 protein is CASSLISSSYEQYF. As DNA, the CDR3 is TGTGCCAGCAGCTTAATATCTAGTTCCTACGAGCAGTACTTC. Full variable domain (missing parts from reference TRBV7-8 and TRBJ2-7): GAGVSQSPRYKVAKRGQDVALRCDPISGHVSLFWYQQALGQGPEFLTYFQNEAQLDKSGLPSDRFFAERPEGSVSTLKIQRTQQEDSAVYLCASSLISSSYEQYFGPGTRLTVT.

This clonotype was detected many times. The gene calls are TRBV28 and TRBJ2-4, with a possible D match to TRBD1 (5 bases). V dropped 4 bases and J dropped 0 bases, with 10 bases sitting between them. The CDR3 totals 15 residues. Looked up from germline, CDR1 is MDHEN and CDR2 is SYDVKM. As DNA, the CDR3 is TGTGCCAGCAGTTCCAGGGCGCTAGCCAAAAACATTCAGTACTTC. Translating it yields CASSSRALAKNIQYF.

This clonotype was detected many times. The V call is TRBV7-2, the J call TRBJ2-1; TRBD2 matches 8 bases. This CDR3 region has 15 residues. The J segment lost 9 bases and the V segment lost 0 bases, leaving 7 bases of the junction unmatched. Germline assignment: CDR1 SGHTA and CDR2 FQGNSA. The CDR3 nucleotides are TGTGCCAGCAGCTTAGCTACAGCGGGAGAGGCTGAGCAGTTCTTC. Protein sequence: CASSLATAGEAEQFF.

This clonotype showed up many times. The chain has TRBV30 and TRBJ2-1; 10 bases line up with TRBD2. Trimming at V came to 0 bases and at J to 10 bases, leaving 9 bases not matched to a gene. The CDR3 covers 15 residues. Germline V lookup: CDR1 GTSNPN, CDR2 SVGIG (reference sequence). CDR3 in amino acids: CAWSVGLAGAPEQFF. DNA of the CDR3: TGTGCCTGGAGTGTTGGGCTAGCGGGAGCTCCGGAGCAGTTCTTC.

This clonotype was seen at least ten times. V is TRBV7-2 and J is TRBJ2-1; D unresolved. Per germline, CDR1 SGHTA and CDR2 FQGNSA. This CDR3 has 15 amino acids. With 5 bases removed from V and 4 bases from J, the gap between germline ends came to 15 bases. Here the CDR3 DNA reads TGTGCCAGCAGCCCAAACGACAAGACTTACAATGAGCAGTTCTTC. Protein: CASSPNDKTYNEQFF.

This clonotype has ten or more counts. The chain employs TRBV20-1 and TRBJ1-6; 7 nucleotides agree with TRBD1. The CDR3 consists of 22 residues. J was trimmed by 0 bases and V by 1 base; bases with no gene match: 21. Germline CDR1 DFQATT, CDR2 SNEGSKA (reference sequence). CDR3 in DNA: TGCAGTGCTAGAGTGGAGTTTGGACAGGTAGCAGGGGTGAGCTCCTATAATTCACCCCTCCACTTT. It codes for CSARVEFGQVAGVSSYNSPLHF.

The rearrangement uses TRBV18 and TRBJ1-4; 9 bases line up with TRBD1. Germline V gene sequence: CDR1 KGHSH, CDR2 LQKENI. This CDR3 has 14 residues. V lost 4 bases to trimming and J lost 5 bases; unmatched junction nucleotides: 2. CDR3 residues: CASSRGTGNEKLFF. In DNA, the CDR3 is TGTGCCAGCTCACGCGGGACAGGGAATGAAAAACTGTTTTTT. The full variable domain, completed using reference TRBV18 and TRBJ1-4, is NAGVMQNPRHLVRRRGQEARLRCSPMKGHSHVYWYRQLPEEGLKFMVYLQKENIIDESGMPKERFSAEFPKEGPSILRIQQVVRGDSAAYFCASSRGTGNEKLFFGSGTQLSVL.

This clonotype appeared many times. The chain couples TRBV28 to TRBJ2-6; the D call may be TRBD1 or TRBD2 (6 bases each). V was clipped by 7 bases and J by 4 bases, with 14 bases between them. This CDR3 spans 15 amino acids. The germline gives CDR1 MDHEN, CDR2 SYDVKM. The CDR3 region is CASTTQGRGANVLTF. The CDR3 nucleotides read TGTGCCAGCACCACCCAGGGGAGGGGGGCCAACGTCCTGACTTTC. Full variable domain (rest looked up from reference TRBV28 and TRBJ2-6): DVKVTQSSRYLVKRTGEKVFLECVQDMDHENMFWYRQDPGLGLRLIYFSYDVKMKEKGDIPEGYSVSREKKERFSLILESASTNQTSMYLCASTTQGRGANVLTFGAGSRLTVL.

This clonotype was detected many times. The chain joins TRBV11-3 to TRBJ2-2; D is uncertain. Trimming took off 0 bases at V and 8 bases at J, with 4 bases between the two ends. Germline V gene lookup returns CDR1 SGHNT and CDR2 YENEEA. CDR3 length: 12 residues. This CDR3 reads CASSLDSGELFF. The CDR3 DNA reads as TGTGCCAGCAGCTTAGATTCAGGGGAGCTGTTTTTT.

This clonotype was seen a handful of times. This may arise from a read error, as a much more abundant clone is one base away. This chain links TRBV24-1 with TRBJ2-5; 13 bases map to TRBD2. This CDR3 has 16 residues. CDR1 is KGHDR and CDR2 is SFDVKD in the germline V gene. This CDR3 is CTTSDPGLAGQETQYF. The CDR3 DNA reads as TGTACCACCAGTGATCCGGGACTAGCGGGACAAGAGACCCAGTACTTC.

Ten or more counts support this clonotype. The rearrangement joins TRBV7-2 to TRBJ2-3, with a weak D call TRBD2 (7 bases). CDR1 SGHTA and CDR2 FQGNSA come from the germline V gene. There are 18 residues in the CDR3. V lost 4 bases and J 4 bases, leaving 24 bases between the germline ends. The CDR3 DNA reads as TGTGCCAGCAGCTCCACCGGTGGGGGCGGGAGCTTTGCAGATACGCAGTATTTT. Its translation: CASSSTGGGGSFADTQYF.

This clonotype showed up many times. This chain connects TRBV7-6 to TRBJ2-1; TRBD2 agrees at 10 bases. The CDR3 extends over 16 amino acids. The trim removed 1 base at V and 6 bases at J, leaving 6 bases unmatched. Germline V lookup: CDR1 SGHVS, CDR2 FNYEAQ. This CDR3 reads CASSLGVAGGRNEQFF. The CDR3 DNA follows: TGTGCCAGCAGCTTAGGGGTAGCGGGAGGTCGCAATGAGCAGTTCTTC.

This clonotype was seen repeatedly, ten times or more. The rearrangement links TRBV2 to TRBJ2-5; 7 bases map to TRBD1. Germline V gives CDR1 SNHLY, CDR2 FYNNEI. J was trimmed by 4 bases and V by 8 bases; bases with no gene match: 4. The CDR3 spans 12 residues. CDR3 sequence (DNA): TGTGCCAGCTCCCCAGGGGGAGAGACCCAGTACTTC. It codes for CASSPGGETQYF.

This clonotype has ten or more counts. The rearrangement joins TRBV9 to TRBJ2-1, with a weak D call TRBD2 (5 bases). Germline CDR1 SGDLS, CDR2 YYNGEE. There are 14 residues in the CDR3. Deletions cut 1 base from V and 5 bases from J, with 10 bases between. The CDR3 reads CASSVRRRDNEQFF. Here the CDR3 DNA reads TGTGCCAGCAGCGTAAGGCGGCGGGACAATGAGCAGTTCTTC.

This clonotype came up many times. The V and J genes are TRBV29-1 and TRBJ1-4; 9 positions match TRBD1. The CDR3 consists of 18 residues. V trimming: 4 bases; J trimming: 0 bases; junction bases outside the gene matches: 12. Germline V gene data show CDR1 as SQVTM and CDR2 as ANQGSEA. CDR3 DNA: TGCAGCGTTGGGGGGGGACAGGGCAAGACGGCAACTAATGAAAAACTGTTTTTT. It is translated as CSVGGGQGKTATNEKLFF.

This clonotype was seen at least ten times. The chain has TRBV6-2 or TRBV6-3 and TRBJ1-5, with unresolved D. Germline-derived CDR1 and CDR2 are MNHEY and SVGEGT. The CDR3 runs 15 residues. The ends were cut back, 0 bases at V and 0 bases at J, with 6 bases in the middle. Here the CDR3 DNA reads TGTGCCAGCAGTTACTCGACCTTTAGCAATCAGCCCCAGCATTTT. This encodes CASSYSTFSNQPQHF.

Ten or more counts support this clonotype. The chain carries TRBV20-1 and TRBJ2-1; TRBD1 or TRBD2 may be the D gene (5 bases each). The germline V and J ends were trimmed by 6 bases and 3 bases, with 15 bases remaining between them. Germline CDR1 and CDR2: DFQATT and SNEGSKA (reference sequence). There are 14 residues in the CDR3. The CDR3 here is CSAPGTENYNEQFF. The CDR3 coding sequence is TGCAGTGCCCCTGGGACGGAGAACTACAATGAGCAGTTCTTC.

Ten or more counts support this clonotype. The CDR3 DNA sequence: TGTGCCAGCAGCTTTTTAGGACAGAACTACGAGCAGTACTTC. Translating gives CASSFLGQNYEQYF. The chain uses TRBV7-9 and TRBJ2-7; TRBD1 is a possible D gene (6 bases). CDR1 and CDR2 (germline): SEHNR, FQNEAQ (reference sequence). Trimming took off 3 bases at V and 3 bases at J, with 12 bases between the two ends. The CDR3 covers 14 residues. The variable domain in full, with the rest retrieved from reference TRBV7-9 and TRBJ2-7, is DTGVSQNPRHKITKRGQNVTFRCDPISEHNRLYWYRQTLGQGPEFLTYFQNEAQLEKSRLLSDRFSAERPKGSFSTLEIQRTEQGDSAMYLCASSFLGQNYEQYFGPGTRLTVT.

This clonotype was observed a handful of times. The chain couples TRBV12-3 or TRBV12-4 to TRBJ2-3, with no clear D. The CDR3 has 15 amino acids. V was trimmed by 6 bases and J by 6 bases, leaving 19 bases between them. This CDR3 reads CASSPSSLYRDTQYF. The CDR3 DNA reads as TGTGCCAGCAGCCCCTCTAGTCTTTATCGCGATACGCAGTATTTT.

This clonotype was recorded at least ten times. At one end the junction does not follow the germline gene, possibly because of a read error. The V and J genes are TRBV9 and TRBJ1-3; 7 bases fit TRBD1. This CDR3 is built from 15 residues. CDR1 is SGDLS, CDR2 YYNGEE, per germline. The CDR3 nucleotides are TGTGCCAGCAGCCAGACAGGGAACTCTCGAAACACCATATATTTT. Translating it yields CASSQTGNSRNTIYF.

This clonotype was counted many times. The V gene is TRBV28, the J gene TRBJ1-2; TRBD1 is a possible D gene (6 bases). Trimming cost V 8 bases and J 4 bases, with 17 bases left between them. CDR1 MDHEN and CDR2 SYDVKM come from the germline V gene. The CDR3 is 14 residues long. The CDR3 region is CASLRGDVGYGYTF. DNA for the CDR3: TGTGCCAGCTTGAGGGGGGACGTCGGCTATGGCTACACCTTC.

This chain connects TRBV9 to TRBJ1-5, with D possibly being TRBD1 (5 bases). In germline, CDR1 is SGDLS, CDR2 YYNGEE. The V end was cut by 7 bases, the J end by 4 bases, with 9 bases between. The CDR3 is 12 residues long. CDR3 coding DNA: TGTGCCAGCGGGGCTGGGAATCAGCCCCAGCATTTT. Residues: CASGAGNQPQHF. The variable domain in full, with the rest retrieved from reference TRBV9 and TRBJ1-5, is DSGVTQTPKHLITATGQRVTLRCSPRSGDLSVYWYQQSLDQGLQFLIQYYNGEERAKGNILERFSAQQFPDLHSELNLSSLELGDSALYFCASGAGNQPQHFGDGTRLSIL.

This clonotype has ten or more counts. This chain uses TRBV7-2 with TRBJ2-7; D gene unclear. V lost 2 bases, J lost 6 bases, and 14 bases lay in between. Germline CDR1 reads SGHTA; CDR2 reads FQGNSA. The CDR3 loop spans 14 amino acids. CDR3 sequence: CASSLSSAVGEQYF. The CDR3 DNA reads as TGTGCCAGCAGCTTATCGTCGGCGGTGGGCGAGCAGTACTTC.

There are many counts of this clonotype. The gene calls are TRBV30 and TRBJ2-2; D is uncertain. The CDR3 consists of 13 residues. The V and J ends lost 1 base and 4 bases respectively, with 7 bases between them. Germline V CDR1 and CDR2: GTSNPN, SVGIG (reference sequence). CDR3 DNA: TGTGCCTGGAGTGAAGGACCCACCGGGGAGCTGTTTTTT. Encoded protein: CAWSEGPTGELFF.

This clonotype was observed at least ten times. J is TRBJ1-5 and V is TRBV29-1; weak D call: TRBD1 (6 bases). V was cut by 6 bases and J by 0 bases, with 21 bases left in between. The CDR3 has 17 residues. Germline loops: CDR1 SQVTM, CDR2 ANQGSEA. CDR3 sequence reads: CSVKPSRGIYSNQPQHF. The CDR3 DNA reads TGCAGCGTAAAACCTAGCAGGGGAATCTATAGCAATCAGCCCCAGCATTTT.

This clonotype was detected ten times or more. The chain employs TRBV5-4 and TRBJ2-7; no reliable D call. Trimming left V 3 bases short and J 0 bases short, with 16 bases between. The CDR3 is 16 residues long. Per the germline V gene, CDR1 is SGHNT and CDR2 is YYREEE (reference sequence). The CDR3 loop reads CASSCGCTLVSYEQYF. As DNA, the CDR3 is TGTGCCAGCAGCTGTGGCTGTACGTTGGTCTCCTACGAGCAGTACTTC.

Many counts were recorded for this clonotype. The rearrangement uses TRBV13 and TRBJ2-7, with D unclear. V shed 3 bases and J shed 3 bases, with 3 bases lying between them. Germline values: CDR1 PRHDT, CDR2 FYEKMQ (reference sequence). The CDR3 consists of 11 residues. This CDR3 is CASSFRYEQYF. CDR3 DNA: TGTGCCAGCAGCTTTCGCTACGAGCAGTACTTC.

This clonotype was recorded many times. The V and J genes are TRBV27 and TRBJ1-6; D unresolved. V was cut by 6 bases and J by 9 bases, with 15 bases left in between. The CDR3 consists of 14 residues. Germline V gene lookup returns CDR1 MNHEY and CDR2 SMNVEV (reference sequence). The CDR3 region has the DNA TGTGCCAGCAGCTCGGCCGGGTCTCGTTCACCCCTCCACTTT. Translation: CASSSAGSRSPLHF.

This clonotype has ten or more counts. J is TRBJ2-2 and V is TRBV9; D is unclear. This CDR3 has 12 residues. Germline CDR1 SGDLS, CDR2 YYNGEE. V shed 2 bases and J shed 6 bases, with 5 bases lying between them. The CDR3 here is CASSVPPGELFF. The CDR3 nucleotides are TGTGCCAGCAGCGTTCCCCCCGGGGAGCTGTTTTTT.

The sample holds many counts of this clonotype. The V call is TRBV5-1, the J call TRBJ2-7; 7 positions match TRBD1. V lost 4 bases, J lost 7 bases, and 5 bases stayed unmatched. The CDR3 is 12 amino acids. The germline CDR1 and CDR2 sequences are SGHRS and YFSETQ. DNA of the CDR3: TGCGCCAGCAGCCCGGCAGGGGGAGAGCAGTACTTC. This sequence encodes CASSPAGGEQYF.

This clonotype was seen many times. The chain carries TRBV11-2 and TRBJ2-2, with no clear D. CDR1 is SGHAT and CDR2 is FQNNGV in the germline V gene. The CDR3 spans 14 residues. Trimming removed 5 bases from V and 2 bases from J, with 9 bases in between. Here the CDR3 DNA reads TGTGCCAGCAGCCTGCACGAAAACACCGGGGAGCTGTTTTTT. Amino acids: CASSLHENTGELFF.